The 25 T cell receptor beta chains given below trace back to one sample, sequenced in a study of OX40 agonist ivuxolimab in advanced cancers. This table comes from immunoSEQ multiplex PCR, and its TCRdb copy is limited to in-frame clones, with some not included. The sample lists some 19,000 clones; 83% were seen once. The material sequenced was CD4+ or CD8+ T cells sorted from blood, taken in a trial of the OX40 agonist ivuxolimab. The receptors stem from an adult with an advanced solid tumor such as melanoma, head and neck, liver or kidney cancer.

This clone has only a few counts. The CDR3 DNA is TGTGCCAGCTCACCAGGTGAAGGCTACACCTTC. Amino acids: CASSPGEGYTF. This chain joins TRBV18 and TRBJ1-2, with D uncertain. The CDR3 runs 11 residues. The V end lost 2 bases, the J end lost 8 bases, and 6 bases lay between the germline ends. Per germline, CDR1 KGHSH and CDR2 LQKENI.

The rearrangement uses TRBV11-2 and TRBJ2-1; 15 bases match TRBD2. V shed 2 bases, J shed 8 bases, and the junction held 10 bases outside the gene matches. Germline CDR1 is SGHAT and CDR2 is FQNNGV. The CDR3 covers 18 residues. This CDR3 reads CASSLIRTSGGAGHEQFF. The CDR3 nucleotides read TGTGCCAGCAGCTTAATCCGGACTAGCGGGGGGGCAGGGCATGAGCAGTTCTTC.

CDR3 protein: CASSLYAGELFF. DNA of the CDR3: TGTGCCAGCAGTTTGTATGCCGGGGAGCTGTTTTTT. This chain links TRBV27 with TRBJ2-2; no clear D. The germline gives CDR1 MNHEY, CDR2 SMNVEV (reference sequence). The ends were cut back, 3 bases at V and 6 bases at J, with 5 bases in the middle. This CDR3 has 12 residues.

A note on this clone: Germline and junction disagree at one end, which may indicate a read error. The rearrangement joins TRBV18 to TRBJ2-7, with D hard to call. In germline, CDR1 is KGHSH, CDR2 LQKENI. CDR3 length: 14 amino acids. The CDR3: CASSPVGTSHEQYF. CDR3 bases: TGTGCCAGCTCACCAGTCGGTACCTCCCACGAGCAGTACTTC.

The CDR3 DNA is TGTGCCAGCTCACCATCCACAGGGCAAGCGGAGACCCAGTACTTC. Its protein is CASSPSTGQAETQYF. The chain links TRBV18 to TRBJ2-5; possibly TRBD1 for D (6 bases). Trimming took 2 bases from V and 5 from J, leaving 15 bases between them. This CDR3 is 15 amino acids long. Germline assignment: CDR1 KGHSH and CDR2 LQKENI.

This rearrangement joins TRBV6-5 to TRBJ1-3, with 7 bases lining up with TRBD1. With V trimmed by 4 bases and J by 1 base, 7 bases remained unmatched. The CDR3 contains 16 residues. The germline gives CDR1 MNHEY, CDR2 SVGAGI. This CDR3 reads CASSSRSGQSGNTIYF. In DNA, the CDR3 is TGTGCCAGCAGTTCACGATCGGGACAGTCTGGAAACACCATATATTTT.

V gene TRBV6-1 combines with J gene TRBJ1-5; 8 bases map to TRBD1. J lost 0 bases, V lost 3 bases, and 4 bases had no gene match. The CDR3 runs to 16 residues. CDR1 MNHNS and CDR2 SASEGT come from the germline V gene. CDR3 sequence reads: CASSENRGSSNQPQHF. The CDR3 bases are TGTGCCAGCAGTGAGAACAGGGGGAGTAGCAATCAGCCCCAGCATTTT.

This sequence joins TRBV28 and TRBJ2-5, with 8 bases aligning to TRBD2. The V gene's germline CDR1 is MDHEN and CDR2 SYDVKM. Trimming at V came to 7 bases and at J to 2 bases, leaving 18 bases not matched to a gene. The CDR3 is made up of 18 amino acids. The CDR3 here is CASIRGGAATRSQETQYF. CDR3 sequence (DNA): TGTGCCAGCATTCGGGGGGGGGCTGCAACGCGGTCTCAAGAGACCCAGTACTTC.

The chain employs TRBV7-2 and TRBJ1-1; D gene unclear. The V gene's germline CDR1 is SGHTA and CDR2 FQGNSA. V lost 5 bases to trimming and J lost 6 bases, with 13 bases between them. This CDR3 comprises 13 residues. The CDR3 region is CASSLQVRAEAFF. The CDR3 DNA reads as TGTGCCAGCAGCCTGCAGGTACGGGCTGAAGCTTTCTTT.

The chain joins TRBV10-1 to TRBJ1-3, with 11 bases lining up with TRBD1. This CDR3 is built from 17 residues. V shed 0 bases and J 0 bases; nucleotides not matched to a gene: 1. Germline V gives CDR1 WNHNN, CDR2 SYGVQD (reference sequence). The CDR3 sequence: CASSESGTGGSGNTIYF. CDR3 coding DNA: TGCGCCAGCAGTGAGTCAGGGACAGGGGGCTCTGGAAACACCATATATTTT.

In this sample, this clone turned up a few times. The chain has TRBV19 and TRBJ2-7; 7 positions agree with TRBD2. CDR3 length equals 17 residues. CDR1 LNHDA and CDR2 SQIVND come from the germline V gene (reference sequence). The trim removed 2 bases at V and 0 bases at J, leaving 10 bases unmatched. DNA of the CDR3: TGTGCCAGTAGTATAAGGGGCCGCGGGAGCCCCTCCTACGAGCAGTACTTC. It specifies CASSIRGRGSPSYEQYF.

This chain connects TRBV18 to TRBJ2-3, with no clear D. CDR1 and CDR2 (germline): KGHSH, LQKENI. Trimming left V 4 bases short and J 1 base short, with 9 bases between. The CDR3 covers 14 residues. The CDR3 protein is CASSQRPGTDTQYF. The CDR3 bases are TGTGCCAGCTCACAGAGACCCGGCACAGATACGCAGTATTTT.

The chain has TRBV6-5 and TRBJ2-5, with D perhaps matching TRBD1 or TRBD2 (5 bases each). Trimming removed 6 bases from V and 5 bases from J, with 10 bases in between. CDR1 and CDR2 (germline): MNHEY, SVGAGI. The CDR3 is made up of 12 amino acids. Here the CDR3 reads CASRSWGETQYF. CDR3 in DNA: TGTGCCAGCAGGTCTTGGGGGGAGACCCAGTACTTC.

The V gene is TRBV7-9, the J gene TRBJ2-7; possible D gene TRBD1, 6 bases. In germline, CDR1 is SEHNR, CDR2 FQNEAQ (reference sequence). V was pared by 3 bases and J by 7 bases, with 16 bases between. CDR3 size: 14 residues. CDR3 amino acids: CASSLDGPRGEQYF. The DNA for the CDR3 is TGTGCCAGCAGCTTGGACGGCCCCAGGGGAGAGCAGTACTTC.

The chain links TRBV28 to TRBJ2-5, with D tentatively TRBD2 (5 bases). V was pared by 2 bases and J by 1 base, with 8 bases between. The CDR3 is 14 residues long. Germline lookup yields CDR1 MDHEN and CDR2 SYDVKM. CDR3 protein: CASSLGGPQETQYF. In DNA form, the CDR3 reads TGTGCCAGCAGTTTAGGAGGACCCCAAGAGACCCAGTACTTC.

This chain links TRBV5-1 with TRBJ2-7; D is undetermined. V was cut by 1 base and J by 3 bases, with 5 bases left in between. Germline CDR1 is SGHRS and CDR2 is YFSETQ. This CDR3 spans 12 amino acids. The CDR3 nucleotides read TGCGCCAGCAGCTTGCGAGGCTACGAGCAGTACTTC. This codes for CASSLRGYEQYF.

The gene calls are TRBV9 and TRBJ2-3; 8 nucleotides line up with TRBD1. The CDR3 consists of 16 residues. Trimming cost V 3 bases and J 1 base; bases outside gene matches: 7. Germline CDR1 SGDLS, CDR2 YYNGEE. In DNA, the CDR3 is TGTGCCAGCAGCGCGCAGGGGGCTTCGGGCACAGATACGCAGTATTTT. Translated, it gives CASSAQGASGTDTQYF. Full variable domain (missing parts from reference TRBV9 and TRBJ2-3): DSGVTQTPKHLITATGQRVTLRCSPRSGDLSVYWYQQSLDQGLQFLIQYYNGEERAKGNILERFSAQQFPDLHSELNLSSLELGDSALYFCASSAQGASGTDTQYFGPGTRLTVL.

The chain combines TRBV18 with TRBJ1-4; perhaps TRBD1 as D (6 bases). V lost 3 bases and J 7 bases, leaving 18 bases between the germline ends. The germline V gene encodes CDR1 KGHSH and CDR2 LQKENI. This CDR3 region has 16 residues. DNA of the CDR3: TGTGCCAGCTCACCTAGCCCACGGGGGGCGCGTGAAAAACTGTTTTTT. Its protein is CASSPSPRGAREKLFF.

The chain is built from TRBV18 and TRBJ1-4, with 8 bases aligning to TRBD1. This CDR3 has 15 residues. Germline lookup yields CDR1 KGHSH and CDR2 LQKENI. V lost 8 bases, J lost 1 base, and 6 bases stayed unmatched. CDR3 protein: CASPGRGRTNEKLFF. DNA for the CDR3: TGTGCCAGCCCCGGCAGGGGGCGAACTAATGAAAAACTGTTTTTT.

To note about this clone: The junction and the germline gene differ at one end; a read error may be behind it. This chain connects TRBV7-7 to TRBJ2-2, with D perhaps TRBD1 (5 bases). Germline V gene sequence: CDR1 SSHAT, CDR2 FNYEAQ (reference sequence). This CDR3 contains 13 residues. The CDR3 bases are TGTGCTAGCAGCTCCACAAGGGGCGGGGAGCTGTTTTTT. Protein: CASSSTRGGELFF. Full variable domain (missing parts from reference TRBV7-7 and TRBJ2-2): GAGVSQSPRYKVTKRGQDVTLRCDPISSHATLYWYQQALGQGPEFLTYFNYEAQPDKSGLPSDRFSAERPEGSISTLTIQRTEQRDSAMYRCASSSTRGGELFFGEGSRLTVL.

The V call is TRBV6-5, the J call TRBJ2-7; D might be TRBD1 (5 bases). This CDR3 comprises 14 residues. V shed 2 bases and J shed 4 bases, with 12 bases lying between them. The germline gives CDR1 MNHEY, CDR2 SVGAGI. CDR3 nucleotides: TGTGCCAGCAGTTACCCAGATTACAGGTACGAGCAGTACTTC. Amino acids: CASSYPDYRYEQYF.

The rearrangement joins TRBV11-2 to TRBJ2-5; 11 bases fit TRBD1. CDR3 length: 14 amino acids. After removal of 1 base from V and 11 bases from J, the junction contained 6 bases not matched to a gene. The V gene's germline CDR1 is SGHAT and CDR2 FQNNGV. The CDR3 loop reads CASSLGDRGREQYF. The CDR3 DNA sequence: TGTGCCAGCAGCTTAGGGGACAGGGGGAGGGAGCAGTACTTC. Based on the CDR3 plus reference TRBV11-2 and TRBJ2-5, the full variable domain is EAGVAQSPRYKIIEKRQSVAFWCNPISGHATLYWYQQILGQGPKLLIQFQNNGVVDDSQLPKDRFSAERLKGVDSTLKIQPAKLEDSAVYLCASSLGDRGREQYFGPGTRLLVL.

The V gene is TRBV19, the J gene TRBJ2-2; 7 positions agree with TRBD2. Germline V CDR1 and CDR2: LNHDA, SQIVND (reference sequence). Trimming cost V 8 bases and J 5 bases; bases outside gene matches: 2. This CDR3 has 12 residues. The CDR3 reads CASVGRTGELFF. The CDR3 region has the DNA TGTGCCAGTGTCGGGAGGACCGGGGAGCTGTTTTTT.

This chain's CDR3 is CASSLGGSGRAYEQFF. DNA for the CDR3: TGTGCCAGCAGTTTAGGGGGTAGCGGGAGGGCTTATGAGCAGTTCTTC. V and J are TRBV27 and TRBJ2-1, with 11 bases aligning to TRBD2. J lost 8 bases, V lost 2 bases, and 8 bases had no gene match. This CDR3 has 16 amino acids. From germline, CDR1 is MNHEY and CDR2 SMNVEV (reference sequence).

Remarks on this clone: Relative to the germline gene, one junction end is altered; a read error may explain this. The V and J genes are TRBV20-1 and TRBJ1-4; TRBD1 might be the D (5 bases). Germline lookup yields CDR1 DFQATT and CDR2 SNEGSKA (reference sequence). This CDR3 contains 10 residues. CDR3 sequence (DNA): TGCAGTTCTGGAAGGGGCGTACAGATTTTT. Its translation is CSSGRGVQIF.